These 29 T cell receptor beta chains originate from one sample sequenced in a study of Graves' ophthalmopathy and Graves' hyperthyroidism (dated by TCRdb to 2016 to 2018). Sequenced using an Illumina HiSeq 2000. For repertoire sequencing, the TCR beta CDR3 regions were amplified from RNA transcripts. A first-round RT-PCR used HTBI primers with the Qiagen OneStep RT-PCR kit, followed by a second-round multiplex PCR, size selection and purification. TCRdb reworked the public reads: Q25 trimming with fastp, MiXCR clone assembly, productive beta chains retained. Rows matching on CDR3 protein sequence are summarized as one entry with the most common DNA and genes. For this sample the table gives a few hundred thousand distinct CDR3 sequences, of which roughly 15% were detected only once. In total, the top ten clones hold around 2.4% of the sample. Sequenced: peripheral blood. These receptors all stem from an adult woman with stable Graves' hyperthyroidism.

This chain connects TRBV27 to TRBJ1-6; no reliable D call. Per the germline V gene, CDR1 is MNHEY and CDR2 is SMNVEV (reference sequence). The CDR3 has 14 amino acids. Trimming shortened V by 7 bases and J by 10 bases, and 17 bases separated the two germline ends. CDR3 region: CASIRDISLSPLHF. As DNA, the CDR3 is TGTGCCAGCATCCGAGACATATCTCTGTCACCCCTCCACTTT.

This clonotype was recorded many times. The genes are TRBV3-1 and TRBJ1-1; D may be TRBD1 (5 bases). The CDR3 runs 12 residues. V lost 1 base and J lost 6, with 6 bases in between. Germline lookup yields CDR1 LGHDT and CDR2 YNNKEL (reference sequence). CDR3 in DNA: TGTGCCAGCAGCCAAGTGGGGGCTGAAGCTTTCTTT. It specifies CASSQVGAEAFF.

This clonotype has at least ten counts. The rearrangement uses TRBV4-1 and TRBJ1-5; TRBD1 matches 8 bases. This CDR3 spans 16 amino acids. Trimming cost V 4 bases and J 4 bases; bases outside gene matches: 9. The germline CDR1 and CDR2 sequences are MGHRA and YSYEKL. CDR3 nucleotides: TGCGCCAGCAGCCCGATCGGACAGGGACGGAATCAGCCCCAGCATTTT. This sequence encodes CASSPIGQGRNQPQHF.

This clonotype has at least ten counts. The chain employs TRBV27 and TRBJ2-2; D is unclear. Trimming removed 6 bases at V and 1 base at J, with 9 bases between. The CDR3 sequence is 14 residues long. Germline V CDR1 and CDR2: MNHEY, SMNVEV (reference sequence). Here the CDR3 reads CASRHPMNTGELFF. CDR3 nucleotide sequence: TGTGCCAGCAGACACCCTATGAACACCGGGGAGCTGTTTTTT.

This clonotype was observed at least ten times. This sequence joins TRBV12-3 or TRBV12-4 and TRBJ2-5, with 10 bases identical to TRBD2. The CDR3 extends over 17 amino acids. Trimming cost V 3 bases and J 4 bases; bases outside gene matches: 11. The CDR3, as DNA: TGTGCCAGCAGTTTTAATGGTTGGAGCGGGAGGGGAGAGACCCAGTACTTC. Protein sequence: CASSFNGWSGRGETQYF.

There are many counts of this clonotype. In nucleotides, the CDR3 is TGTGCCAGCAGCTTAGCGGGAGGGGGCGAGCAGTACTTC. Protein sequence: CASSLAGGGEQYF. V is TRBV7-2 and J is TRBJ2-7; D may be TRBD2 (7 bases). Germline CDR1 SGHTA, CDR2 FQGNSA. This CDR3 is 13 amino acids long. V lost 0 bases to trimming and J lost 6 bases, with 9 bases between them. The full variable domain, its missing parts supplied by reference TRBV7-2 and TRBJ2-7, is GAGVSQSPSNKVTEKGKDVELRCDPISGHTALYWYRQSLGQGLEFLIYFQGNSAPDKSGLPSDRFSAERTGGSVSTLTIQRTQQEDSAVYLCASSLAGGGEQYFGPGTRLTVT.

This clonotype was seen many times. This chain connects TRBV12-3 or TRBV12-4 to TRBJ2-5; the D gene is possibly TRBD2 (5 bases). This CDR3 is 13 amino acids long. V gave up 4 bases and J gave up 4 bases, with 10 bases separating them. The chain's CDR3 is CASSSLSGETQYF. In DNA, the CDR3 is TGTGCCAGCAGTTCCCTCAGCGGAGAGACCCAGTACTTC.

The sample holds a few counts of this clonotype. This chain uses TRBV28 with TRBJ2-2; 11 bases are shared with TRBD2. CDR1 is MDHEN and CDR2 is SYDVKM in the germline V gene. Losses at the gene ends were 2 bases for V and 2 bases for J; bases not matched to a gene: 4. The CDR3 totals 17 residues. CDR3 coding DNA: TGTGCCAGCAGTTTACTGGGACTAGCGGATAACACCGGGGAGCTGTTTTTT. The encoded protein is CASSLLGLADNTGELFF.

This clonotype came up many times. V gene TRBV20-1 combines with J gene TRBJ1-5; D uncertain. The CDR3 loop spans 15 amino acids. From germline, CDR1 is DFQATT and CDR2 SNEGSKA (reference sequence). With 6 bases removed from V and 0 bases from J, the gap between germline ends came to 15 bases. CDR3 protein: CSAAIGSYSNQPQHF. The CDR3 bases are TGCAGTGCCGCCATTGGCAGTTATAGCAATCAGCCCCAGCATTTT.

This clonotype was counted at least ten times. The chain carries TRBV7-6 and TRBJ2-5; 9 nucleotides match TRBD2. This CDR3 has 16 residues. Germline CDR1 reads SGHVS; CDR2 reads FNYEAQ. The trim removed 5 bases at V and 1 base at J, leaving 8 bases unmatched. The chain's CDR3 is CASSDRLAVRQETQYF. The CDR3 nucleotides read TGTGCCAGCAGCGACCGACTAGCGGTCCGCCAAGAGACCCAGTACTTC. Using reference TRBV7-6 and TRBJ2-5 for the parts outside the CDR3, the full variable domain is GAGVSQSPRYKVTKRGQDVALRCDPISGHVSLYWYRQALGQGPEFLTYFNYEAQQDKSGLPNDRFSAERPEGSISTLTIQRTEQRDSAMYRCASSDRLAVRQETQYFGPGTRLLVL.

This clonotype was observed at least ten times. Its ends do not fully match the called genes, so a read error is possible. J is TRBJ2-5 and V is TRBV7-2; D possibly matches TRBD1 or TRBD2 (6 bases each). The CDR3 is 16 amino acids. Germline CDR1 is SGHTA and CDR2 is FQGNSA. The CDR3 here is CASSLAEWGAQATQYF. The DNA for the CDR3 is TGTGCCAGCAGCTTAGCCGAATGGGGGGCCCAAGCGACCCAGTACTTC.

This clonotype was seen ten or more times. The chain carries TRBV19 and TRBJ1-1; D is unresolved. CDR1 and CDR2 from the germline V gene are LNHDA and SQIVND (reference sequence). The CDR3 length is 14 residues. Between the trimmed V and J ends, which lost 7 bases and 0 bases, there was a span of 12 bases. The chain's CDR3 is CASTPRTVNTEAFF. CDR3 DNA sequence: TGTGCCAGTACCCCCAGGACGGTGAACACTGAAGCTTTCTTT. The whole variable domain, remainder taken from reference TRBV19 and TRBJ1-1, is DGGITQSPKYLFRKEGQNVTLSCEQNLNHDAMYWYRQDPGQGLRLIYYSQIVNDFQKGDIAEGYSVSREKKESFPLTVTSAQKNPTAFYLCASTPRTVNTEAFFGQGTRLTVV.

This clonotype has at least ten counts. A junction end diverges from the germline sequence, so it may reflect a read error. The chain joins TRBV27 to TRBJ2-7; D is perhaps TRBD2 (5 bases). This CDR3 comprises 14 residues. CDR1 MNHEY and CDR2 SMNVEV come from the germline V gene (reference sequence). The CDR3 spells CVSRTSSSSYEQYF. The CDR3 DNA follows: TGTGTCAGCAGAACTAGTTCAAGCTCCTACGAGCAGTACTTC.

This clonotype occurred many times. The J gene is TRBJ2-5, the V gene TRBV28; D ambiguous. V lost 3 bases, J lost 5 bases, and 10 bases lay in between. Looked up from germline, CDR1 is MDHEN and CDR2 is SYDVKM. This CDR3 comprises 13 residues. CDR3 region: CASSLPSLETQYF. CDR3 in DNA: TGTGCCAGCAGTTTGCCGAGCTTGGAGACCCAGTACTTC.

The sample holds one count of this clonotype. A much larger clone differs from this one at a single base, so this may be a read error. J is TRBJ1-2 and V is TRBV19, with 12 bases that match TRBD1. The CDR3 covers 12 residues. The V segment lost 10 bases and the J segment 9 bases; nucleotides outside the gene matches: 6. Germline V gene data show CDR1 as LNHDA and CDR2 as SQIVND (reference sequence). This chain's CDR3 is CATPGQGARYTF. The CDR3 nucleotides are TGTGCCACCCCGGGACAGGGGGCTCGCTACACCTTC. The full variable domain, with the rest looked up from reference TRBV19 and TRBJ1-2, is DGGITQSPKYLFRKEGQNVTLSCEQNLNHDAMYWYRQDPGQGLRLIYYSQIVNDFQKGDIAEGYSVSREKKESFPLTVTSAQKNPTAFYLCATPGQGARYTFGSGTRLTVV.

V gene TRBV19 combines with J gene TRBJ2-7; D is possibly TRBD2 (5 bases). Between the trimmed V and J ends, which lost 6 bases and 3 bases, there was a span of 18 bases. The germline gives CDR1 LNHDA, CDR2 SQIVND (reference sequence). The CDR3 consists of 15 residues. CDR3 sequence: CASSPLPGNFYEQYF. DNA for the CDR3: TGTGCCAGTAGCCCCCTTCCCGGGAACTTCTACGAGCAGTACTTC.

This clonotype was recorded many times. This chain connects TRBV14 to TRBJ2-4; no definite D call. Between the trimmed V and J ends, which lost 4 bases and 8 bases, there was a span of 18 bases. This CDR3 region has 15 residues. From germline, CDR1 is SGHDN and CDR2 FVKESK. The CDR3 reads CASSPMWSGLDIQYF. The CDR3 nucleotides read TGTGCCAGCAGCCCCATGTGGAGTGGCTTAGACATTCAGTACTTC.

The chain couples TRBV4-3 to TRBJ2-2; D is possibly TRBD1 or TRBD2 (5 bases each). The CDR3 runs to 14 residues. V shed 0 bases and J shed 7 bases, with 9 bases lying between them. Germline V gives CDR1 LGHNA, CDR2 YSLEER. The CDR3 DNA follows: TGCGCCAGCAGCCAAGATTTTGGGGGCGGGGAGCTGTTTTTT. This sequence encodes CASSQDFGGGELFF.

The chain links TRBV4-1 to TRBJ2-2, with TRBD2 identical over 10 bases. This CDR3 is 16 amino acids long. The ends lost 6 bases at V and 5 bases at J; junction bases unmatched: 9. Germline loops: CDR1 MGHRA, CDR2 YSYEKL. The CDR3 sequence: CASRLRSGRGTGELFF. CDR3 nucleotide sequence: TGCGCCAGCAGACTCAGGAGCGGGAGGGGTACCGGGGAGCTGTTTTTT.

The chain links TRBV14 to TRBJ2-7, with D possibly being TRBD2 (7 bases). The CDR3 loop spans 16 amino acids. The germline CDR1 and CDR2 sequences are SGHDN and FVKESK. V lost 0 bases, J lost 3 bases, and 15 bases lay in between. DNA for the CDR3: TGTGCCAGCAGCCAAGATTTAGGGGGAGGGAGCTACGAGCAGTACTTC. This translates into CASSQDLGGGSYEQYF.

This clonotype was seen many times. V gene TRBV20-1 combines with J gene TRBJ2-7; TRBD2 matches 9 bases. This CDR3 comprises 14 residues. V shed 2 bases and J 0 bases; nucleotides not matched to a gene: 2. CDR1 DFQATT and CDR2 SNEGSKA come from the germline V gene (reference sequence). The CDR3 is CSARLAGYSYEQYF. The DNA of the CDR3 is TGCAGTGCTAGACTAGCGGGATACTCCTACGAGCAGTACTTC.

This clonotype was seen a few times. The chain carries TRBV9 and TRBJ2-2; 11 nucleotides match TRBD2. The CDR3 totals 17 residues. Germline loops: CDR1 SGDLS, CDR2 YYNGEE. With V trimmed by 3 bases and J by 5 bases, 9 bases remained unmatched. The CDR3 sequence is CASSAATSGTLTGELFF. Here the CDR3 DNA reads TGTGCCAGCAGCGCCGCGACTAGCGGGACGCTTACCGGGGAGCTGTTTTTT.

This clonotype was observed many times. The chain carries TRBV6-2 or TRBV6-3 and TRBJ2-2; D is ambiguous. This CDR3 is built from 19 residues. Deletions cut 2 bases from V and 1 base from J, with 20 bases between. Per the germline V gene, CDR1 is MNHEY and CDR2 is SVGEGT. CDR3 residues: CASSYPLGQATWNTGELFF. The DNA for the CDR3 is TGTGCCAGCAGTTACCCCCTCGGGCAGGCGACCTGGAACACCGGGGAGCTGTTTTTT.

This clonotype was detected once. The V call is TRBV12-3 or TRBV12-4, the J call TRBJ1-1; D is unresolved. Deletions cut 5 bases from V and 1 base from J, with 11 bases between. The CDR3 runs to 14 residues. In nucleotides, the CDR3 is TGTGCCAGCAGTCCCACGGGCCAGAACACTGAAGCTTTCTTT. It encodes CASSPTGQNTEAFF.

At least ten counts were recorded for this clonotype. Here the CDR3 reads CSASWDTEAFF. CDR3 bases: TGCAGTGCTAGTTGGGACACTGAAGCTTTCTTT. The rearrangement uses TRBV20-1 and TRBJ1-1; D unclear. Per the germline V gene, CDR1 is DFQATT and CDR2 is SNEGSKA (reference sequence). This CDR3 comprises 11 residues. Trimming cost V 3 bases and J 3 bases, with 5 bases left between them.

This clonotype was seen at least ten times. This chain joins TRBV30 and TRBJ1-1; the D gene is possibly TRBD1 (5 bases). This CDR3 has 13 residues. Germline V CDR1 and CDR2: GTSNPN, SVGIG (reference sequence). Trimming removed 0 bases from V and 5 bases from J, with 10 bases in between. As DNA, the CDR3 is TGTGCCTGGAGTGTACGTGGGGGGACTGAAGCTTTCTTT. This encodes CAWSVRGGTEAFF.

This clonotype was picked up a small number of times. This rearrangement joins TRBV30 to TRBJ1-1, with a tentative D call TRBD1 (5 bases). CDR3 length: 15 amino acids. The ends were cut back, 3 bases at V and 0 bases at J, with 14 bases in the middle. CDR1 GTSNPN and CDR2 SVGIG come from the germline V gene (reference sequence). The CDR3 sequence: CAWREGPLMNTEAFF. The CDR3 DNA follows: TGTGCCTGGAGAGAGGGACCGCTAATGAACACTGAAGCTTTCTTT.

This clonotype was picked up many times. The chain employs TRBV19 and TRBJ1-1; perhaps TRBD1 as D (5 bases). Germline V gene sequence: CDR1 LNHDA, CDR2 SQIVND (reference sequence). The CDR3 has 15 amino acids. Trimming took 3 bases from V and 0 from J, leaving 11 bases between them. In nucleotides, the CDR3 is TGTGCCAGTAGTATCGGGGGACGGCTGAACACTGAAGCTTTCTTT. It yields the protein CASSIGGRLNTEAFF.

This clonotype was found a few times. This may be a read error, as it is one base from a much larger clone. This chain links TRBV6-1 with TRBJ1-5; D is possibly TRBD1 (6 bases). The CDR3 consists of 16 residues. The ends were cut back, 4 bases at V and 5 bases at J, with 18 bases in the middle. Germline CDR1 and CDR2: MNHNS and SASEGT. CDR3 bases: TGTGCCAGCAGTGGAGGGATTACAGGGCCCCATCAGCCCCAGCATTTT. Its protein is CASSGGITGPHQPQHF.